The 29 T cell receptor beta chains reported below all come from one sample, sequenced in a study of blood T cell repertoires in COVID-19. The method was immunoSEQ multiplex PCR; TCRdb's version includes in-frame clones alone and lacks a portion of them. This repertoire shows about 410,000 clones, about nine tenths found once; its top ten account for about 1.4%. Material for sequencing was peripheral blood. These receptors were taken from a woman aged 35 to 49 with COVID-19, enrolled during active disease.

The chain has TRBV6-2 or TRBV6-3 and TRBJ1-5, with D maybe TRBD1 (6 bases). CDR1 and CDR2 (germline): MNHEY, SVGEGT. The CDR3 consists of 16 residues. Between the trimmed V and J ends, which lost 0 bases and 5 bases, there was a span of 14 bases. The CDR3 DNA sequence: TGTGCCAGCAGTTACTCGATGAGGGACACCTATCAGCCCCAGCATTTT. It yields the protein CASSYSMRDTYQPQHF.

The genes are TRBV6-4 and TRBJ1-4; D may be TRBD1 (5 bases). CDR3 size: 16 residues. The germline V gene encodes CDR1 MRHNA and CDR2 SNTAGT. V was pared by 5 bases and J by 8 bases, with 21 bases between. This CDR3 is CASSPPGVRVGEKLFF. CDR3 nucleotides: TGTGCCAGCAGTCCCCCGGGGGTCAGGGTTGGGGAAAAACTGTTTTTT.

This rearrangement joins TRBV7-2 to TRBJ2-5; 9 bases are shared with TRBD2. Germline CDR1 SGHTA, CDR2 FQGNSA. The CDR3 sequence is 16 residues long. With 5 bases clipped from V and 5 bases from J, the junction kept 12 bases outside the gene matches. In DNA, the CDR3 is TGTGCCAGCAGCCCCCCCGGCAGCGGGAGGTTGGAGACCCAGTACTTC. Encoded protein: CASSPPGSGRLETQYF.

The count of this clone is one. The rearrangement joins TRBV25-1 to TRBJ2-2, with D maybe TRBD2 (5 bases). Germline lookup yields CDR1 MGHDK and CDR2 SYGVNS. V gave up 3 bases and J gave up 3 bases, with 8 bases separating them. The CDR3 has 14 amino acids. The CDR3 coding sequence is TGTGCCAGCAGTGATTCGCGGGACACCGGGGAGCTGTTTTTT. It encodes CASSDSRDTGELFF.

The chain uses TRBV4-3 and TRBJ2-2; tentatively, D is TRBD1 (6 bases). Germline CDR1 and CDR2: LGHNA and YSLEER. The length of the CDR3 is 15 residues. V shed 1 base and J shed 4 bases, with 10 bases lying between them. This CDR3 reads CASSQGVRGTGELFF. For the CDR3, the DNA is TGCGCCAGCAGCCAAGGGGTCAGGGGCACCGGGGAGCTGTTTTTT.

This clone was counted only a few times. The rearrangement joins TRBV7-8 to TRBJ1-4; unclear D gene. The V gene's germline CDR1 is SGHVS and CDR2 FQNEAQ. The CDR3 length is 15 residues. Between the trimmed V and J ends, which lost 1 base and 8 bases, there was a span of 14 bases. The chain's CDR3 is CASSLGVTAGEKLFF. The CDR3 region has the DNA TGTGCCAGCAGCTTAGGAGTCACAGCGGGAGAAAAACTGTTTTTT.

CDR3 residues: CASSLISGGARYEQYF. The CDR3 DNA reads TGTGCCAGCAGCCTAATCTCAGGGGGCGCGCGGTACGAGCAGTACTTC. The gene calls are TRBV28 and TRBJ2-7; 8 bases are shared with TRBD1. The J segment lost 4 bases and the V segment lost 6 bases, leaving 14 bases of the junction unmatched. Germline V gene lookup returns CDR1 MDHEN and CDR2 SYDVKM. The CDR3 spans 16 residues.

The chain links TRBV4-1 to TRBJ1-2; TRBD1 aligns across 7 bases. The V segment lost 0 bases and the J segment 3 bases; nucleotides outside the gene matches: 16. The length of the CDR3 is 19 residues. Germline CDR1 is MGHRA and CDR2 is YSYEKL. CDR3: CASSQDGSPGTEIYYGYTF. The CDR3, as DNA: TGCGCCAGCAGCCAAGATGGGTCCCCCGGGACAGAGATTTACTATGGCTACACCTTC.

The chain combines TRBV9 with TRBJ2-5; tentative D call: TRBD2 (7 bases). CDR1 is SGDLS, CDR2 YYNGEE, per germline. V was clipped by 0 bases and J by 4 bases, with 19 bases between them. CDR3 size: 17 residues. CDR3 nucleotides: TGTGCCAGCAGCGTAGTAGGGGGAACCGGGGGGAGAGAGACCCAGTACTTC. Amino acid sequence: CASSVVGGTGGRETQYF.

DNA for the CDR3: TGTGCCAGCAGCTTAGACGGAGCGGGCGGCTACACCTTC. It encodes CASSLDGAGGYTF. The chain employs TRBV7-9 and TRBJ1-2; D gene uncertain. The CDR3 length is 13 residues. Germline lookup yields CDR1 SEHNR and CDR2 FQNEAQ (reference sequence). V dropped 1 base and J dropped 8 bases, with 11 bases sitting between them. The whole variable domain, filled in from reference TRBV7-9 and TRBJ1-2, reads DTGVSQNPRHKITKRGQNVTFRCDPISEHNRLYWYRQTLGQGPEFLTYFQNEAQLEKSRLLSDRFSAERPKGSFSTLEIQRTEQGDSAMYLCASSLDGAGGYTFGSGTRLTVV.

The CDR3 coding sequence is TGTGCCAGCAGCCCCAGGACTAGCGGGAGACGTTCTGATACGCAGTATTTT. Protein sequence: CASSPRTSGRRSDTQYF. The V call is TRBV7-2, the J call TRBJ2-3, with 13 positions matching TRBD2. Germline V gives CDR1 SGHTA, CDR2 FQGNSA. With V trimmed by 5 bases and J by 6 bases, 11 bases remained unmatched. This CDR3 is built from 17 residues.

This sequence joins TRBV6-5 and TRBJ1-5; D is perhaps TRBD1 (6 bases). Germline V gene sequence: CDR1 MNHEY, CDR2 SVGAGI. Trimming removed 0 bases from V and 7 bases from J, with 7 bases in between. The CDR3 covers 13 residues. CDR3 nucleotides: TGTGCCAGCAGTTACTCGAGGGGGCAGCCCCAGCATTTT. This sequence encodes CASSYSRGQPQHF.

The V and J genes are TRBV6-2 or TRBV6-3 and TRBJ2-2; TRBD2 matches at 14 bases. The trim removed 4 bases at V and 3 bases at J, leaving 7 bases unmatched. The germline CDR1 and CDR2 sequences are MNHEY and SVGEGT. This CDR3 comprises 18 residues. The CDR3 DNA sequence: TGTGCCAGCAGTTCTGGACTAGCGGGGGGTCCGGACACCGGGGAGCTGTTTTTT. Protein product: CASSSGLAGGPDTGELFF.

This chain joins TRBV27 and TRBJ2-7, with a tentative D call TRBD2 (5 bases). Trimming removed 5 bases from V and 1 base from J, with 12 bases in between. Germline CDR1 MNHEY, CDR2 SMNVEV (reference sequence). The CDR3 contains 14 residues. This CDR3 is CASSLLRGSYEQYF. The DNA of the CDR3 is TGTGCCAGCAGTCTCCTCCGAGGGTCCTACGAGCAGTACTTC.

The J gene is TRBJ2-5, the V gene TRBV5-6; TRBD2 is a possible D gene (5 bases). From germline, CDR1 is SGHDT and CDR2 YYEEEE. Trimming left V 4 bases short and J 5 bases short, with 9 bases between. This CDR3 spans 12 amino acids. The CDR3 DNA reads as TGTGCCAGCAGCCGTAGGGAGGAGACCCAGTACTTC. Residues: CASSRREETQYF.

The rearrangement uses TRBV19 and TRBJ2-1; D may be TRBD1 (6 bases). V lost 2 bases to trimming and J lost 3 bases, with 11 bases between them. Germline CDR1 reads LNHDA; CDR2 reads SQIVND (reference sequence). CDR3 length: 15 amino acids. The CDR3 loop reads CASSISGQSYNEQFF. The CDR3 coding sequence is TGTGCCAGTAGTATAAGTGGACAGAGCTACAATGAGCAGTTCTTC. The full variable domain, in which reference TRBV19 and TRBJ2-1 provide the parts outside the CDR3, is DGGITQSPKYLFRKEGQNVTLSCEQNLNHDAMYWYRQDPGQGLRLIYYSQIVNDFQKGDIAEGYSVSREKKESFPLTVTSAQKNPTAFYLCASSISGQSYNEQFFGPGTRLTVL.

The chain is built from TRBV21-1 and TRBJ2-7; TRBD2 is the table's D call and was not checked against the DNA. TRBV21-1 is termed a pseudogene. The CDR3 totals 17 residues. CDR3 residues: CASSKEDKREISYEQYF. In DNA, the CDR3 is TGTGCCAGCAGCAAAGAGGATAAGCGGGAGATATCCTACGAGCAGTACTTC.

The CDR3 DNA sequence: TGTGCCAGCTCGCCAGACTTTTATGGGACAACTAATTCACCCCTCCACTTT. Its protein is CASSPDFYGTTNSPLHF. V usage is TRBV18 and J usage is TRBJ1-6, with D tentatively TRBD1 (6 bases). The CDR3 is 17 amino acids. V was shortened by 6 bases and J by 6 bases, with 21 bases between the two germline ends. Germline CDR1 KGHSH, CDR2 LQKENI.

The chain couples TRBV7-8 to TRBJ1-1, with 7 bases lining up with TRBD1. J was trimmed by 4 bases and V by 8 bases; bases with no gene match: 13. CDR3 length: 15 residues. Germline-derived CDR1 and CDR2 are SGHVS and FQNEAQ. CDR3 amino acids: CASHSRGQTITEAFF. The CDR3 DNA follows: TGTGCCAGCCATTCAAGGGGACAGACTATCACTGAAGCTTTCTTT.

The rearrangement uses TRBV7-2 and TRBJ2-5, with TRBD2 matching over 11 bases. V lost 6 bases and J lost 5; bases outside the gene matches: 2. The CDR3 covers 13 residues. Germline CDR1 reads SGHTA; CDR2 reads FQGNSA. CDR3 nucleotide sequence: TGTGCCAGCAGGACTAGCGGGAAGGAGACCCAGTACTTC. Encoded protein: CASRTSGKETQYF. Full variable domain (rest looked up from reference TRBV7-2 and TRBJ2-5): GAGVSQSPSNKVTEKGKDVELRCDPISGHTALYWYRQSLGQGLEFLIYFQGNSAPDKSGLPSDRFSAERTGGSVSTLTIQRTQQEDSAVYLCASRTSGKETQYFGPGTRLLVL.

J is TRBJ1-1 and V is TRBV7-9, with D unresolved. The CDR3 loop spans 15 amino acids. V lost 5 bases, J lost 0 bases, and 13 bases lay in between. CDR1 and CDR2 from the germline V gene are SEHNR and FQNEAQ (reference sequence). The CDR3 sequence is CASSLHLRVNTEAFF. Here the CDR3 DNA reads TGTGCCAGCAGCCTCCACCTACGGGTGAACACTGAAGCTTTCTTT.

The genes are TRBV6-6 and TRBJ1-4; D is unclear. The CDR3 has 15 residues. Trimming pared 0 bases from V and 5 bases from J, leaving 10 bases between. Germline CDR1 reads MNHNY; CDR2 reads SVGAGI (reference sequence). CDR3 residues: CASSYSGTGNEKLFF. CDR3 sequence (DNA): TGTGCCAGCAGTTACTCAGGAACCGGGAATGAAAAACTGTTTTTT.

The chain employs TRBV7-2 and TRBJ1-1; D unclear. The CDR3 is 16 residues long. Germline V lookup: CDR1 SGHTA, CDR2 FQGNSA. V gave up 1 base and J gave up 1 base, with 13 bases separating them. As DNA, the CDR3 is TGTGCCAGCAGCTTAGAGCTCTATCGAGGGAACACTGAAGCTTTCTTT. It encodes CASSLELYRGNTEAFF.

This clone has only one observation. The chain carries TRBV7-2 and TRBJ1-2, with 7 nucleotides matching TRBD1. V lost 5 bases to trimming and J lost 3 bases; unmatched junction nucleotides: 6. CDR1 and CDR2 from the germline V gene are SGHTA and FQGNSA. This CDR3 contains 14 residues. The CDR3 spells CASSRDRDDYGYTF. The CDR3 DNA reads as TGTGCCAGCAGCCGCGACAGGGATGACTATGGCTACACCTTC. Full variable domain (rest looked up from reference TRBV7-2 and TRBJ1-2): GAGVSQSPSNKVTEKGKDVELRCDPISGHTALYWYRQSLGQGLEFLIYFQGNSAPDKSGLPSDRFSAERTGGSVSTLTIQRTQQEDSAVYLCASSRDRDDYGYTFGSGTRLTVV.

The V and J genes are TRBV5-4 and TRBJ2-1; D is undetermined. Germline V gives CDR1 SGHNT, CDR2 YYREEE (reference sequence). The CDR3 totals 13 residues. Trimming removed 4 bases at V and 8 bases at J, with 13 bases between. In nucleotides, the CDR3 is TGTGCCAGCAGCAAGCAATCTTTCGATGAGCAGTTCTTC. It is translated as CASSKQSFDEQFF.

The V and J genes are TRBV5-8 and TRBJ1-3; a weak D match, TRBD1 (6 bases). The CDR3 spans 15 residues. Trimming shortened V by 6 bases and J by 0 bases, and 13 bases separated the two germline ends. Germline loops: CDR1 SGHTS, CDR2 YDEGEE. The CDR3 here is CASNPGQNSGNTIYF. CDR3 DNA: TGTGCCAGCAACCCAGGACAGAACTCTGGAAACACCATATATTTT.

The chain joins TRBV12-5 to TRBJ2-1; D may be TRBD2 (5 bases). Germline V gene lookup returns CDR1 LGHNT and CDR2 FRNRAP. Trimming left V 6 bases short and J 8 bases short, with 26 bases between. CDR3 length: 17 amino acids. The CDR3 here is CASGPPLGDSTVDEQFF. The CDR3 DNA reads TGTGCTAGTGGCCCTCCCCTCGGGGATTCTACTGTCGATGAGCAGTTCTTC.

The chain joins TRBV5-4 to TRBJ1-4, with a tentative D call TRBD1 (6 bases). Deletions cut 1 base from V and 8 bases from J, with 15 bases between. The CDR3 covers 15 residues. Germline CDR1 and CDR2: SGHNT and YYREEE (reference sequence). The CDR3: CASSLNWGRGEKLFF. CDR3 coding DNA: TGTGCCAGCAGCTTGAATTGGGGGCGAGGGGAAAAACTGTTTTTT.

The chain is built from TRBV2 and TRBJ2-3; 8 bases line up with TRBD1. The CDR3 spans 16 residues. The V segment lost 8 bases and the J segment 4 bases; nucleotides outside the gene matches: 14. Germline V lookup: CDR1 SNHLY, CDR2 FYNNEI. The CDR3, as DNA: TGTGCCAGCTCTAAGGACAGGGAACTCGCGGCAGATACGCAGTATTTT. It specifies CASSKDRELAADTQYF.